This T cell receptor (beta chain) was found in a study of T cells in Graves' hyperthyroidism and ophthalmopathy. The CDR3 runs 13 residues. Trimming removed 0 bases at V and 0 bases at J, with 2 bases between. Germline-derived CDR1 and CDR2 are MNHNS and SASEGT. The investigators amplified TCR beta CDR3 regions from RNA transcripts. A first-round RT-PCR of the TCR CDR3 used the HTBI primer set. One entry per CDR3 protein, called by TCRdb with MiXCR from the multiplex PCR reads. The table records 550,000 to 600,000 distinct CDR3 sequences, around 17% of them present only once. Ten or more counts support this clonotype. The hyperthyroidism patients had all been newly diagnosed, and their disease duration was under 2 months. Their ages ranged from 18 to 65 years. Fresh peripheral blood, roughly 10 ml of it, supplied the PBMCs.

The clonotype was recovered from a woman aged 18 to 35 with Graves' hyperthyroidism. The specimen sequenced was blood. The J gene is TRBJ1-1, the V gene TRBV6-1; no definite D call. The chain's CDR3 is CASSEAMNTEAFF. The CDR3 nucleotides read TGTGCCAGCAGTGAAGCAATGAACACTGAAGCTTTCTTT.